The clone carrying this T cell receptor beta chain has just one count. Sequencing used immunoSEQ multiplex PCR; TCRdb keeps in-frame clones, though not all of them. The sample includes roughly 360,000 clones, around 84% of them seen just once. The entry originates in a study of blood T cell repertoires in COVID-19. The V gene's germline CDR1 is MNHEY and CDR2 SMNVEV (reference sequence). The CDR3 sequence is 14 residues long. V dropped 2 bases and J dropped 6 bases, with 13 bases sitting between them. The source of this sequence is a human donor with acute or convalescent COVID-19. The donor label of this sample is uncertain. The genes are TRBV27 and TRBJ2-5; D unclear. Sequenced material: peripheral blood. The DNA of the CDR3 is TGTGCCAGCAGTTTACAGGCTTTTTCTAAGACCCAGTACTTC. Amino acids: CASSLQAFSKTQYF.